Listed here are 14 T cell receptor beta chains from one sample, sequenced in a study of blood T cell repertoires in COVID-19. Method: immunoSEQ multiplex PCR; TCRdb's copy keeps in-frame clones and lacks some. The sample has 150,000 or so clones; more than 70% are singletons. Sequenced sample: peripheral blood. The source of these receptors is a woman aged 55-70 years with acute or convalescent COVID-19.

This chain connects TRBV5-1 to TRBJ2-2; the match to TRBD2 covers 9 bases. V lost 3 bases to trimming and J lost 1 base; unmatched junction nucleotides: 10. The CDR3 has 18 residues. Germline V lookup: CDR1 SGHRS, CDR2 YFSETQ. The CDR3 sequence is CASSSGLAGGLNTGELFF. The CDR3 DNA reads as TGCGCCAGCAGCTCGGGACTCGCGGGGGGGCTGAACACCGGGGAGCTGTTTTTT.

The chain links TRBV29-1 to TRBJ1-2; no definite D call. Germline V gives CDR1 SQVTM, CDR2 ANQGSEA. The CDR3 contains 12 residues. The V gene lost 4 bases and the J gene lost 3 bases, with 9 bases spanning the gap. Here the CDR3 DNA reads TGCAGCGTTGGGGAGCAGGACTATGGCTACACCTTC. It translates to CSVGEQDYGYTF.

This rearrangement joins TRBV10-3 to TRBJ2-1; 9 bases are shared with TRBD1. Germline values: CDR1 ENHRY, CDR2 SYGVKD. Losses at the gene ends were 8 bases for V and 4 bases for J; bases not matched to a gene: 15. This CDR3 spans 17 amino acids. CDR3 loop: CAIRTTAGQGDYNEQFF. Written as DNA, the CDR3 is TGTGCCATCCGCACTACCGCGGGACAGGGAGATTACAATGAGCAGTTCTTC.

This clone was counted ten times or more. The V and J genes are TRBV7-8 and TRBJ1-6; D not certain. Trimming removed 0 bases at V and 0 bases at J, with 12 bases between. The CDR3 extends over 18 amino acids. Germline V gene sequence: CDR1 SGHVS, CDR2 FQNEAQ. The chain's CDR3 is CASSLAWRSSSYNSPLHF. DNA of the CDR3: TGTGCCAGCAGCTTAGCTTGGCGGTCGAGCTCCTATAATTCACCCCTCCACTTT. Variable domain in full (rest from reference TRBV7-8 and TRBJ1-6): GAGVSQSPRYKVAKRGQDVALRCDPISGHVSLFWYQQALGQGPEFLTYFQNEAQLDKSGLPSDRFFAERPEGSVSTLKIQRTQQEDSAVYLCASSLAWRSSSYNSPLHFGNGTRLTVT.

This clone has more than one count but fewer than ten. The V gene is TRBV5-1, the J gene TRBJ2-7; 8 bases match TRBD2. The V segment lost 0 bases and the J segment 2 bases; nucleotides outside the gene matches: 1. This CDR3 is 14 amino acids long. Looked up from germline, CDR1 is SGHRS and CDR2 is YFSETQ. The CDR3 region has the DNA TGCGCCAGCAGCTTGGCCGGGGGGGCCTACGAGCAGTACTTC. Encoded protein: CASSLAGGAYEQYF. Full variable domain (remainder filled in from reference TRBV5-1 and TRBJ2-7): KAGVTQTPRYLIKTRGQQVTLSCSPISGHRSVSWYQQTPGQGLQFLFEYFSETQRNKGNFPGRFSGRQFSNSRSEMNVSTLELGDSALYLCASSLAGGAYEQYFGPGTRLTVT.

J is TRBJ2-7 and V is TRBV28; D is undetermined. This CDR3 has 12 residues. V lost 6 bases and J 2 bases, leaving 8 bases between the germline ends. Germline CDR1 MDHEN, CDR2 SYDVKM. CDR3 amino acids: CASSLFTYEQYF. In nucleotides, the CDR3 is TGTGCCAGCAGCTTGTTTACCTACGAGCAGTACTTC.

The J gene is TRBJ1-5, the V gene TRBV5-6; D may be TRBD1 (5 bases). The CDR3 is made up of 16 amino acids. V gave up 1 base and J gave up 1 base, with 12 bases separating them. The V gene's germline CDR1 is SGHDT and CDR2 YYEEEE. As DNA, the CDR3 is TGTGCCAGCAGCTTGCGGGGGACGGGGAGCAATCAGCCCCAGCATTTT. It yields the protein CASSLRGTGSNQPQHF.

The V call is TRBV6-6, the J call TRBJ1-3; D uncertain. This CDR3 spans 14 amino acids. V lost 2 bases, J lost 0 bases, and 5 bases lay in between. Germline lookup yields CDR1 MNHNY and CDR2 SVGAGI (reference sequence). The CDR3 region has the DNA TGTGCCAGCAGTTACACTCCCTCTGGAAACACCATATATTTT. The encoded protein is CASSYTPSGNTIYF.

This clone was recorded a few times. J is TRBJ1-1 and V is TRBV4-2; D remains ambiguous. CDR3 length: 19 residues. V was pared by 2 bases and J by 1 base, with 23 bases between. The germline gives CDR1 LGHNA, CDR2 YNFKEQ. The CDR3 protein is CASSQPFGEGVGSNTEAFF. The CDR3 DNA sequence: TGTGCCAGCAGCCAACCTTTCGGGGAGGGTGTGGGGTCGAACACTGAAGCTTTCTTT.

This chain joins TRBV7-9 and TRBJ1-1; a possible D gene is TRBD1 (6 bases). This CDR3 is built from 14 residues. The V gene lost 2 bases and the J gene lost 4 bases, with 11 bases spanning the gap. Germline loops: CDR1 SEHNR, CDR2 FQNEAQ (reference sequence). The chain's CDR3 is CASSLITGTTEAFF. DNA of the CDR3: TGTGCCAGCAGCTTAATCACAGGGACCACTGAAGCTTTCTTT.

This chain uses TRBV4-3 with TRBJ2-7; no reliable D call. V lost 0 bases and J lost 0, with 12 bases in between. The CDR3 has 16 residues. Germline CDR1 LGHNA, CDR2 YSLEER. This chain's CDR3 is CASSQESGPLSYEQYF. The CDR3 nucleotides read TGCGCCAGCAGCCAAGAAAGTGGGCCCCTCTCCTACGAGCAGTACTTC.

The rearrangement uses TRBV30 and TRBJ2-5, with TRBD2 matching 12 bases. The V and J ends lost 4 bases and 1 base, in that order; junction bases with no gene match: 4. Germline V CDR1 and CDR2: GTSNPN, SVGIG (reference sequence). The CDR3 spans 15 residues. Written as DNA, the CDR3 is TGTGCCTGGATGACTAGCGGGGGACTCCAAGAGACCCAGTACTTC. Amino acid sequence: CAWMTSGGLQETQYF.

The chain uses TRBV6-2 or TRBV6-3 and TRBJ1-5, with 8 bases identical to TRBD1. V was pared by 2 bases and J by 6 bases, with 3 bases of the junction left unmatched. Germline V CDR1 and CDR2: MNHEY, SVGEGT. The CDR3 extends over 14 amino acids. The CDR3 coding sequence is TGTGCCAGCAGTTACGAGGACAGGGTTCAGCCCCAGCATTTT. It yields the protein CASSYEDRVQPQHF.

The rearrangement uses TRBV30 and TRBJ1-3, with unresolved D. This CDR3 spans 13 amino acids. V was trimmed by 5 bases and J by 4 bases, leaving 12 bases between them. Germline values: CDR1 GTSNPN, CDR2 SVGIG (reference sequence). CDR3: CAWGRRGGNTIYF. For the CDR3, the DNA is TGTGCCTGGGGGAGACGAGGGGGAAACACCATATATTTT.